The T cell receptor beta chain described here comes from a study of blood T cell repertoires in COVID-19. The CDR3 covers 14 residues. Trimming stripped 0 bases from V and 2 bases from J, with 6 bases between. Germline values: CDR1 SEHNR, CDR2 FQNEAQ (reference sequence). This clone has a handful of counts. Assay: immunoSEQ multiplex PCR; the TCRdb copy retains only in-frame clones and omits some. The sample includes approximately 40,000 clones, about four fifths of them seen just once. The clonotype comes from a man older than 75 with active or convalescent COVID-19. The source material was peripheral blood. The chain has TRBV7-9 and TRBJ2-3; D is unclear. The CDR3 region has the DNA TGTGCCAGCAGCTTAGCGGCAGTCACAGATACGCAGTATTTT. Translation: CASSLAAVTDTQYF. The full variable domain, its missing parts supplied by reference TRBV7-9 and TRBJ2-3, is DTGVSQNPRHKITKRGQNVTFRCDPISEHNRLYWYRQTLGQGPEFLTYFQNEAQLEKSRLLSDRFSAERPKGSFSTLEIQRTEQGDSAMYLCASSLAAVTDTQYFGPGTRLTVL.